This T cell receptor beta chain was recovered during a study of blood T cells in healthy people across ages. From germline, CDR1 is SGHAT and CDR2 FQNNGV. The CDR3 has 16 amino acids. The V gene lost 5 bases and the J gene lost 8 bases, with 22 bases spanning the gap. Using a J-beta primer mix together with a sample-barcoded 5' primer, a second PCR was run for roughly 6 to 12 cycles. Each cDNA was tagged by a template-switch adaptor containing 12 random nucleotides. TCRdb independently ran MiXCR on the 5' RACE reads; one entry per CDR3 protein. This sample carries around 970,000 distinct CDR3 sequences, around 54% of them seen once, and the ten largest clones take about a fifth.

The chain carries TRBV11-2 and TRBJ2-1, with unresolved D. This sequence originates from a woman aged 55-70 years in good health. The sample consisted of blood. For the CDR3, the DNA is TGTGCCAGCAGCCCCCCCAAGCAGCTTTGGGTGGATGAGCAGTTCTTC. Encoded protein: CASSPPKQLWVDEQFF.